The entry that follows covers one T cell receptor (beta chain) sequence. The length of the CDR3 is 14 residues. Germline CDR1 is LGHNA and CDR2 is YSLEER. Deletions cut 3 bases from V and 1 base from J, with 9 bases between. The timepoints at which blood was sampled were baseline, cycle 4 day 1, and cycle 7 day 1. This sample is drawn from a study of OX40 agonist ivuxolimab in advanced cancers. Clones were read by immunoSEQ multiplex PCR, and TCRdb kept only the in-frame ones, dropping some. The table records tens of thousands of clones, over 75% of them present only once. The chain has TRBV4-3 and TRBJ1-2; no clear D gene. The source of this sequence is an adult with an advanced solid tumor such as melanoma, head and neck, liver or kidney cancer. This specimen was CD4+ or CD8+ T cells sorted from blood, taken in a trial of the OX40 agonist ivuxolimab. DNA of the CDR3: TGCGCCAGCAGCCAGCAGACGGGTAACTATGGCTACACCTTC. Translation gives CASSQQTGNYGYTF.